The clone carrying this T cell receptor beta chain showed up just once. The sample originates from a study of control samples from healthy donors and cancer patients. TCRdb keeps only in-frame clones here, not all; method: immunoSEQ multiplex PCR. The data show 140,000 or so clones, 89% seen once. CDR3 length: 14 amino acids. V was shortened by 2 bases and J by 5 bases, with 12 bases between the two germline ends. Germline V CDR1 and CDR2: LGHNA, YSLEER. The sequencing input was blood. The TCR comes from a man aged 30-40 years in good health. The chain recombines TRBV4-3 with TRBJ1-2; TRBD1 might be the D (5 bases). Written as DNA, the CDR3 is TGCGCCAGCAGCCAATCCCAGGGAGGATATGGCTACACCTTC. Translation: CASSQSQGGYGYTF.